Following are 11 T cell receptor beta chains from one sample sequenced in a study of T cells in Graves' hyperthyroidism and ophthalmopathy. It was RNA transcripts that yielded the amplified TCR beta CDR3 regions. An initial round of RT-PCR targeting the TCR CDR3 relied on the HTBI primer set. From the multiplex PCR reads, TCRdb called clonotypes with MiXCR, one entry per CDR3 protein. The sample records 500,000 to 750,000 distinct CDR3 sequences, around 16% being singletons. The sequenced sample consisted of blood. The receptors here all came from a woman aged 30 to 39 with Graves' hyperthyroidism.

The chain is built from TRBV4-1 and TRBJ2-7; TRBD2 agrees at 12 bases. The germline CDR1 and CDR2 sequences are MGHRA and YSYEKL. This CDR3 comprises 14 residues. Trimming removed 3 bases from V and 11 bases from J; junction bases left unmatched: 8. The CDR3 DNA is TGCGCCAGCAGCCAGCTAGCGGGAGGGGAAAAAAAGTACTTC. This gives the protein CASSQLAGGEKKYF.

This clonotype was counted at least ten times. This chain links TRBV5-1 with TRBJ2-1; D is unresolved. The germline V gene encodes CDR1 SGHRS and CDR2 YFSETQ. This CDR3 spans 13 amino acids. Trimming pared 3 bases from V and 4 bases from J, leaving 8 bases between. The CDR3 region has the DNA TGCGCCAGCAGCTCGCCAGATTACAATGAGCAGTTCTTC. Protein product: CASSSPDYNEQFF.

This clonotype occurred many times. The J gene is TRBJ2-7, the V gene TRBV27; D ambiguous. The V end was cut by 3 bases, the J end by 6 bases, with 6 bases between. The V gene's germline CDR1 is MNHEY and CDR2 SMNVEV (reference sequence). This CDR3 is built from 11 residues. CDR3 DNA: TGTGCCAGCAGTTTCCGTGCCGAGCAGTACTTC. The encoded protein is CASSFRAEQYF.

This clonotype was detected ten times or more. The chain uses TRBV2 and TRBJ2-7, with 12 bases fitting TRBD1. CDR3 size: 15 residues. Trimming cost V 6 bases and J 7 bases; bases outside gene matches: 10. Per the germline V gene, CDR1 is SNHLY and CDR2 is FYNNEI. CDR3 sequence: CASRRSGTGGAEQYF. CDR3 bases: TGTGCCAGCAGGCGATCCGGGACAGGGGGCGCAGAGCAGTACTTC.

This clonotype has a single count. This chain uses TRBV6-1 with TRBJ2-5; 12 nucleotides align to TRBD1. Germline assignment: CDR1 MNHNS and CDR2 SASEGT. The CDR3 loop spans 14 amino acids. V trimming: 6 bases; J trimming: 4 bases; junction bases outside the gene matches: 3. CDR3 sequence: CASRLGQGAETQYF. In DNA form, the CDR3 reads TGTGCCAGCAGATTGGGACAGGGGGCAGAGACCCAGTACTTC.

This clonotype was seen repeatedly, ten times or more. The rearrangement uses TRBV6-2 or TRBV6-3 and TRBJ2-5; the D gene is possibly TRBD2 (6 bases). Germline-derived CDR1 and CDR2 are MNHEY and SVGEGT. The CDR3 spans 17 residues. Trimming left V 6 bases short and J 2 bases short, with 22 bases between. CDR3 nucleotides: TGTGCCAGCAGAATCTGGGGACGGGGGACTGGTCAAGAGACCCAGTACTTC. Its protein is CASRIWGRGTGQETQYF.

This clonotype was observed at least ten times. The rearrangement uses TRBV28 and TRBJ2-1, with 12 positions matching TRBD2. This CDR3 has 21 amino acids. The junction had 16 bases not matched to a gene; V was cut back by 1 base and J by 3 bases. CDR1 and CDR2 (germline): MDHEN, SYDVKM. CDR3 DNA: TGTGCCAGCAGTTTATTGAGGAGGCCGGGGACTAGCGGGCCCTTCTACAATGAGCAGTTCTTC. Protein sequence: CASSLLRRPGTSGPFYNEQFF.

In this sample, this clonotype turned up many times. CDR3 residues: CASSLILAGGDTQYF. In DNA form, the CDR3 reads TGTGCCAGCAGTTTAATCCTAGCGGGAGGAGATACGCAGTATTTT. This chain links TRBV12-3 or TRBV12-4 with TRBJ2-3; 11 nucleotides agree with TRBD2. Losses at the gene ends were 2 bases for V and 5 bases for J; bases not matched to a gene: 3. The CDR3 contains 15 residues.

As for this clonotype: A single base separates this from a much larger clone, so it may be a read error. V gene TRBV27 combines with J gene TRBJ2-3; TRBD2 matches 7 bases. Germline loops: CDR1 MNHEY, CDR2 SMNVEV (reference sequence). This CDR3 comprises 16 residues. V was clipped by 2 bases and J by 2 bases; unmatched bases: 7. Written as DNA, the CDR3 is TGTGCCAGCAGTTTAGTTGGGAGGGCCGACACAGATACGCAGTATTTT. Protein: CASSLVGRADTDTQYF.

This clonotype was recorded at least ten times. The chain uses TRBV20-1 and TRBJ2-1, with D possibly being TRBD1 (6 bases). The V end lost 6 bases, the J end lost 5 bases, and 17 bases lay between the germline ends. Germline lookup yields CDR1 DFQATT and CDR2 SNEGSKA (reference sequence). The CDR3 contains 14 residues. CDR3 sequence (DNA): TGCAGTGCGTGGGCTTCCGGACAGAACAATGAGCAGTTCTTC. This translates into CSAWASGQNNEQFF.

This clonotype was seen a few times. The gene calls are TRBV5-5 and TRBJ1-4, with 7 bases matching TRBD1. The CDR3 is 14 residues long. The germline CDR1 and CDR2 sequences are SGHKS and YYEKEE (reference sequence). Trimming at V came to 6 bases and at J to 8 bases, leaving 10 bases not matched to a gene. The CDR3 nucleotides read TGTGCCAGCACACAAACAGGGGCGGGCGAAAAACTGTTTTTT. Translating it yields CASTQTGAGEKLFF.